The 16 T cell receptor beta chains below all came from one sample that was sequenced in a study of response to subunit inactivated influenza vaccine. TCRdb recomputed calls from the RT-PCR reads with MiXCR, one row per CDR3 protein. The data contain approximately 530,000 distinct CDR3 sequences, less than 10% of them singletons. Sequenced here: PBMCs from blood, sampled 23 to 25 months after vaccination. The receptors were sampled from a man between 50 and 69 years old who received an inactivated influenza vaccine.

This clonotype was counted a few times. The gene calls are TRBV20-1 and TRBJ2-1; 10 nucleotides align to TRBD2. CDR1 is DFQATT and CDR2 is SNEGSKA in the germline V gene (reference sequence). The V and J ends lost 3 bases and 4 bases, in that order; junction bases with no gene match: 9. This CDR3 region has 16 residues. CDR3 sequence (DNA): TGCAGTGCTAGTGGCGGAGCTAGCGGGAGATACAATGAGCAGTTCTTC. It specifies CSASGGASGRYNEQFF.

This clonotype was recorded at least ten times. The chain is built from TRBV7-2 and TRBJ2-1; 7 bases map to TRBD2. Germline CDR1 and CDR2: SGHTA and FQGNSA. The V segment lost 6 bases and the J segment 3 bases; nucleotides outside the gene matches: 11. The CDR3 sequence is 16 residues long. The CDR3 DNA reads TGTGCCAGCAGTCTACTGCGGGACTACGTCTACAATGAGCAGTTCTTC. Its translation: CASSLLRDYVYNEQFF.

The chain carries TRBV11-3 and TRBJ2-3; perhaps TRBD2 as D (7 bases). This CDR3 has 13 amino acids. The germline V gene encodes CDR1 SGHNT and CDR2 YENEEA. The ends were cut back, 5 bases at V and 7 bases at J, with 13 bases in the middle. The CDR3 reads CASSPAGANTQYF. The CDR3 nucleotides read TGTGCCAGCAGCCCGGCGGGGGCTAATACGCAGTATTTT. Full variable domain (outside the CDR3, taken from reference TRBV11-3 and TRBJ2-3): EAGVVQSPRYKIIEKKQPVAFWCNPISGHNTLYWYLQNLGQGPELLIRYENEEAVDDSQLPKDRFSAERLKGVDSTLKIQPAELGDSAVYLCASSPAGANTQYFGPGTRLTVL.

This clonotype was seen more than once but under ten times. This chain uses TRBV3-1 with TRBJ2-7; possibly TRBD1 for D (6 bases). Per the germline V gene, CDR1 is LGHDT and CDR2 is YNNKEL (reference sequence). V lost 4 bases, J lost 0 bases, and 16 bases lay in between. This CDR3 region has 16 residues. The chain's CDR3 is CASSRTVSDNSYEQYF. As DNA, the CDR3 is TGTGCCAGCAGCCGGACAGTCTCAGATAACTCCTACGAGCAGTACTTC.

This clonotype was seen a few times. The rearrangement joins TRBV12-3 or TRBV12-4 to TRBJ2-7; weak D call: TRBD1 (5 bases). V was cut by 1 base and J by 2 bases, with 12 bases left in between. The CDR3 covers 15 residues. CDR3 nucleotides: TGTGCCAGCAGTTTAGTATCCAGGGATCCCTACGAGCAGTACTTC. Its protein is CASSLVSRDPYEQYF.

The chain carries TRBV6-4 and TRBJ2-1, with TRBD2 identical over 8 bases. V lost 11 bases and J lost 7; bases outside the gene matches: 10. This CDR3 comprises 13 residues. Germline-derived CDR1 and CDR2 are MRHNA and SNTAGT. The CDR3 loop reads CAVNGASGNEQFF. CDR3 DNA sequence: TGTGCCGTCAACGGGGCTAGCGGGAATGAGCAGTTCTTC.

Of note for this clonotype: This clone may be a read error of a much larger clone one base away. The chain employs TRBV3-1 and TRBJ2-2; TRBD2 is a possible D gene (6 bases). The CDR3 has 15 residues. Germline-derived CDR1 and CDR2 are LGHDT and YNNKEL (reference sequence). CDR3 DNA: TGTGCCAGCAGCCCCGGCGGAGGGAACACCGGGGAGCTGCTTTTT. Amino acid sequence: CASSPGGGNTGELLF.

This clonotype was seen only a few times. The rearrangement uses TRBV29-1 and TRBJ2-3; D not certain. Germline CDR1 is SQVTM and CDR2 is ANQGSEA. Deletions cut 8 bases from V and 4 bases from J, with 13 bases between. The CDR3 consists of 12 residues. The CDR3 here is CSSRLGADTQYF. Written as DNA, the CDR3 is TGCAGCTCCCGGCTAGGAGCAGATACGCAGTATTTT.

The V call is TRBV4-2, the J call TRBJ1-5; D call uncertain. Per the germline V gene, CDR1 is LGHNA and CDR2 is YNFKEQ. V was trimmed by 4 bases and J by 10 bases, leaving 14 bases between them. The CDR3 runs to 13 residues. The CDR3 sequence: CASSLQDGHPQHF. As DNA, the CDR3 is TGTGCCAGCAGCCTGCAGGATGGTCATCCCCAGCATTTT.

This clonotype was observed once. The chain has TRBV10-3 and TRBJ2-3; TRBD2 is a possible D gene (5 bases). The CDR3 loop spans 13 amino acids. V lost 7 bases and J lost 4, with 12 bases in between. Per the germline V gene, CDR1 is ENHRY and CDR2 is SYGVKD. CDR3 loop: CAITSGWADTQYF. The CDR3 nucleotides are TGTGCCATCACCTCGGGATGGGCAGATACGCAGTATTTT.

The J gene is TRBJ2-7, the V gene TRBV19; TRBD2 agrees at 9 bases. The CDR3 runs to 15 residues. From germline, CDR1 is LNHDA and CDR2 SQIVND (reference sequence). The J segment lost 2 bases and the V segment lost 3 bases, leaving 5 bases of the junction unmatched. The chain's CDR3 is CASSIDSGGTYEQYF. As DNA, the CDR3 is TGTGCCAGTAGTATCGATAGCGGGGGTACCTACGAGCAGTACTTC. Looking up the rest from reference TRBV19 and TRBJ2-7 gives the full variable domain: DGGITQSPKYLFRKEGQNVTLSCEQNLNHDAMYWYRQDPGQGLRLIYYSQIVNDFQKGDIAEGYSVSREKKESFPLTVTSAQKNPTAFYLCASSIDSGGTYEQYFGPGTRLTVT.

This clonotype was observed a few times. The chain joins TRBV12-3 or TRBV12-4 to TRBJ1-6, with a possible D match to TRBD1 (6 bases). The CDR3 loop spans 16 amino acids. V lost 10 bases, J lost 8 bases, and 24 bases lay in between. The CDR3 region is CAILKGEGVGYSPLHF. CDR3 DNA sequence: TGTGCCATCCTTAAGGGGGAGGGGGTAGGATATTCACCCCTCCACTTT.

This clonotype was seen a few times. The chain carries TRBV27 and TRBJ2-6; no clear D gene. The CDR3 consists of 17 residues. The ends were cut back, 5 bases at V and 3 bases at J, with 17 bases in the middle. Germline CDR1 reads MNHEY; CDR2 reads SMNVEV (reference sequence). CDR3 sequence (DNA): TGTGCCAGCAGTCCGAGAAGTCCCTACGGTGGGGCCAACGTCCTGACTTTC. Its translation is CASSPRSPYGGANVLTF.

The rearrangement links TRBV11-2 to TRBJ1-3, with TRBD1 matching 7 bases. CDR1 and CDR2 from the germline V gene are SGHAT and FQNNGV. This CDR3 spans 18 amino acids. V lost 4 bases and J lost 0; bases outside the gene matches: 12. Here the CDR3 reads CASSSIRDSATSGNTIYF. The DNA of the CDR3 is TGTGCCAGCAGCTCAATCCGGGACAGCGCTACCTCTGGAAACACCATATATTTT. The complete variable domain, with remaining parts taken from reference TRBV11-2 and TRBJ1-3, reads EAGVAQSPRYKIIEKRQSVAFWCNPISGHATLYWYQQILGQGPKLLIQFQNNGVVDDSQLPKDRFSAERLKGVDSTLKIQPAKLEDSAVYLCASSSIRDSATSGNTIYFGEGSWLTVV.

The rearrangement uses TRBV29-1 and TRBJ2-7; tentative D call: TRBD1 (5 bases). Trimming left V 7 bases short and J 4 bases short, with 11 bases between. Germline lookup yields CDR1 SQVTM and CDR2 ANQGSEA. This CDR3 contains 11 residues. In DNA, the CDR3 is TGCAGCGCCCGACAGAGATACGAGCAGTACTTC. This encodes CSARQRYEQYF.

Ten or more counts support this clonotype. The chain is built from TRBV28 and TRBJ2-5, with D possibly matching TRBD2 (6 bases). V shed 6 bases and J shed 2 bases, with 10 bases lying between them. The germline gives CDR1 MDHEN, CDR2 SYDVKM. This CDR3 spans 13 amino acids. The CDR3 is CASRPGLQETQYF. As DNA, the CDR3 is TGTGCCAGCAGGCCCGGACTACAAGAGACCCAGTACTTC.